The 31 T cell receptor beta chains listed next were all sequenced from one sample in a study of T-cell memory formation after mild COVID-19. TCRdb processed the 5' RACE reads anew with MiXCR; each CDR3 protein has one entry. The data hold 560,000 or so distinct CDR3 sequences, with 17% observed a single time. Source material: PBMCs or a T cell subset sorted from them (not recorded which). These receptors were obtained from an adult woman who had mild COVID-19 (a few samples of this study predate the infection). Cell type and time point are not known.

This clonotype was counted between two and nine times. The chain couples TRBV9 to TRBJ2-7, with 7 bases aligning to TRBD1. J gave up 2 bases and V 0 bases, and 5 bases lay outside the gene matches. This CDR3 contains 15 residues. Germline CDR1 is SGDLS and CDR2 is YYNGEE. The CDR3 is CASSVEGDRAYEQYF. In nucleotides, the CDR3 is TGTGCCAGCAGCGTAGAGGGGGACAGAGCCTACGAGCAGTACTTC.

This clonotype was detected a few times. The chain has TRBV12-3 or TRBV12-4 and TRBJ1-6, with 8 bases matching TRBD1. V lost 6 bases and J lost 6; bases outside the gene matches: 4. The CDR3 has 14 amino acids. Here the CDR3 reads CASRQGQVNSPLHF. Here the CDR3 DNA reads TGTGCCAGCAGGCAGGGACAGGTTAATTCACCCCTCCACTTT.

The chain recombines TRBV18 with TRBJ2-7; D gene ambiguous. Trimming took off 6 bases at V and 3 bases at J, with 15 bases between the two ends. Germline values: CDR1 KGHSH, CDR2 LQKENI. This CDR3 is built from 14 residues. CDR3 DNA: TGTGCCAGCTCGCCGGGTTTGCCGGGCTACGAGCAGTACTTC. Its translation: CASSPGLPGYEQYF.

The rearrangement uses TRBV20-1 and TRBJ2-2; D not resolved. Germline CDR1 and CDR2: DFQATT and SNEGSKA (reference sequence). CDR3 length: 14 amino acids. V was trimmed by 3 bases and J by 0 bases, leaving 8 bases between them. The CDR3 loop is CSARAAANTGELFF. The DNA of the CDR3 is TGCAGTGCTAGGGCGGCCGCGAACACCGGGGAGCTGTTTTTT.

This chain connects TRBV11-2 to TRBJ2-3; TRBD2 aligns across 7 bases. Germline-derived CDR1 and CDR2 are SGHAT and FQNNGV. CDR3 length: 18 residues. After removal of 5 bases from V and 1 base from J, the junction contained 15 bases not matched to a gene. The CDR3 sequence is CASSPNRAGVYGTDTQYF. The CDR3 DNA reads as TGTGCCAGCAGCCCCAACCGGGCGGGAGTTTATGGCACAGATACGCAGTATTTT.

This clonotype was observed at least ten times. The genes are TRBV3-1 and TRBJ2-7; D remains unclear. Germline V gene sequence: CDR1 LGHDT, CDR2 YNNKEL (reference sequence). This CDR3 region has 13 residues. Trimming pared 0 bases from V and 2 bases from J, leaving 5 bases between. CDR3 DNA sequence: TGTGCCAGCAGCCAAGACAGAGCCTACGAGCAGTACTTC. Its protein product is CASSQDRAYEQYF.

The V gene is TRBV5-4, the J gene TRBJ1-2, with 7 positions matching TRBD1. With V trimmed by 4 bases and J by 2 bases, 8 bases remained unmatched. Germline V gene sequence: CDR1 SGHNT, CDR2 YYREEE (reference sequence). This CDR3 has 15 residues. In nucleotides, the CDR3 is TGTGCCAGCAGCGTAGTGGACAGGATAAACTATGGCTACACCTTC. Residues: CASSVVDRINYGYTF.

The V call is TRBV6-1, the J call TRBJ1-5; TRBD1 aligns across 7 bases. Per germline, CDR1 MNHNS and CDR2 SASEGT. Losses at the gene ends were 0 bases for V and 3 bases for J; bases not matched to a gene: 2. This CDR3 has 15 amino acids. The CDR3 region has the DNA TGTGCCAGCAGTGAAGCCGGACAGGACAATCAGCCCCAGCATTTT. This translates into CASSEAGQDNQPQHF.

This chain connects TRBV4-1 to TRBJ2-1; 14 nucleotides align to TRBD2. The CDR3 runs 20 residues. V dropped 3 bases and J dropped 8; count of bases not matched to a gene: 18. Germline V gene lookup returns CDR1 MGHRA and CDR2 YSYEKL. This chain's CDR3 is CASSQEGRRTSGGPGDEQFF. CDR3 sequence (DNA): TGCGCCAGCAGCCAGGAAGGGCGTCGGACTAGCGGGGGGCCAGGTGATGAGCAGTTCTTC.

This clonotype has just a few counts. V is TRBV20-1 and J is TRBJ1-5, with 7 bases fitting TRBD1. The V gene's germline CDR1 is DFQATT and CDR2 SNEGSKA (reference sequence). This CDR3 spans 13 amino acids. Trimming took 3 bases from V and 3 from J; bases not matched to a gene: 2. CDR3 protein: CSASQGVNQPQHF. The CDR3 DNA reads TGCAGTGCTAGTCAGGGGGTCAATCAGCCCCAGCATTTT.

This clonotype appeared many times. The chain combines TRBV2 with TRBJ2-7, with TRBD1 matching 10 bases. The V gene end was trimmed by 10 bases and the J gene end by 3 bases; junction bases not matched to a gene: 6. CDR1 is SNHLY and CDR2 is FYNNEI in the germline V gene. The CDR3 loop spans 13 amino acids. The CDR3 coding sequence is TGTGCCACCCGCGGGACAGGGGTCTACGAGCAGTACTTC. Its translation: CATRGTGVYEQYF.

The CDR3 region is CASSNRGLAGLREQYF. The CDR3 DNA follows: TGTGCCAGCAGTAACAGGGGACTAGCGGGATTGCGCGAGCAGTACTTC. V is TRBV6-6 and J is TRBJ2-7; 13 bases line up with TRBD2. Germline values: CDR1 MNHNY, CDR2 SVGAGI (reference sequence). The V and J ends lost 5 bases and 6 bases, in that order; junction bases with no gene match: 10. This CDR3 has 16 residues.

The chain employs TRBV29-1 and TRBJ2-3, with TRBD1 identical over 8 bases. The CDR3 is made up of 16 amino acids. From germline, CDR1 is SQVTM and CDR2 ANQGSEA. The J segment lost 0 bases and the V segment lost 6 bases, leaving 11 bases of the junction unmatched. CDR3 in DNA: TGCAGCGTCACCGGGACAGGACTTTTTAGCACAGATACGCAGTATTTT. Amino acids: CSVTGTGLFSTDTQYF.

The rearrangement joins TRBV9 to TRBJ1-2; the match to TRBD1 covers 7 bases. The CDR3 has 14 residues. The V gene end was trimmed by 0 bases and the J gene end by 6 bases; junction bases not matched to a gene: 5. Per the germline V gene, CDR1 is SGDLS and CDR2 is YYNGEE. CDR3 nucleotides: TGTGCCAGCAGCGTAGCGACAGGGAAGGATGGCTACACCTTC. It codes for CASSVATGKDGYTF.

This clonotype was detected only a few times. V and J are TRBV6-5 and TRBJ1-1; tentatively, D is TRBD1 (5 bases). Germline CDR1 and CDR2: MNHEY and SVGAGI. Trimming removed 6 bases from V and 5 bases from J, with 19 bases in between. The CDR3 covers 15 residues. The DNA of the CDR3 is TGTGCCAGCAGCCCCCCTCAGGGAAGGAGGACTGAAGCTTTCTTT. Residues: CASSPPQGRRTEAFF.

V usage is TRBV4-2 and J usage is TRBJ1-4; a possible D gene is TRBD1 (6 bases). Looked up from germline, CDR1 is LGHNA and CDR2 is YNFKEQ. CDR3 length: 15 residues. Trimming stripped 3 bases from V and 4 bases from J, with 12 bases between. Written as DNA, the CDR3 is TGTGCCAGCAGCCAGGTGACAGGACGTAATGAAAAACTGTTTTTT. This gives the protein CASSQVTGRNEKLFF.

The V call is TRBV15, the J call TRBJ1-2; D call uncertain. Per the germline V gene, CDR1 is LNHNV and CDR2 is YYDKDF (reference sequence). Trimming stripped 5 bases from V and 4 bases from J, with 14 bases between. The CDR3 length is 14 residues. Written as DNA, the CDR3 is TGTGCCACCAGCCAAGCCGACGGACTCTATGGCTACACCTTC. It translates to CATSQADGLYGYTF. Full variable domain (rest looked up from reference TRBV15 and TRBJ1-2): DAMVIQNPRYQVTQFGKPVTLSCSQTLNHNVMYWYQQKSSQAPKLLFHYYDKDFNNEADTPDNFQSRRPNTSFCFLDIRSPGLGDTAMYLCATSQADGLYGYTFGSGTRLTVV.

The rearrangement joins TRBV15 to TRBJ2-3, with TRBD2 identical over 9 bases. This CDR3 is built from 16 residues. Germline CDR1 LNHNV, CDR2 YYDKDF (reference sequence). With 0 bases clipped from V and 5 bases from J, the junction kept 6 bases outside the gene matches. The CDR3 region is CATSRDPSGAGDTQYF. In nucleotides, the CDR3 is TGTGCCACCAGCAGAGATCCTAGCGGGGCAGGAGATACGCAGTATTTT.

This sequence joins TRBV4-2 and TRBJ2-3; D might be TRBD2 (6 bases). Germline V gives CDR1 LGHNA, CDR2 YNFKEQ. V was shortened by 0 bases and J by 4 bases, with 8 bases between the two germline ends. This CDR3 comprises 14 residues. The CDR3 coding sequence is TGTGCCAGCAGCCAAGAATTAGCGGCAGATACGCAGTATTTT. Translated, it gives CASSQELAADTQYF.

The chain is built from TRBV2 and TRBJ2-4, with 8 bases identical to TRBD2. Germline CDR1 reads SNHLY; CDR2 reads FYNNEI. The length of the CDR3 is 15 residues. J lost 1 base, V lost 7 bases, and 6 bases had no gene match. The CDR3 DNA reads as TGTGCCAGCACTCGAGGACTAGCCGCCAAAAACATTCAGTACTTC. The encoded protein is CASTRGLAAKNIQYF.

V gene TRBV19 combines with J gene TRBJ1-5; no clear D. Per the germline V gene, CDR1 is LNHDA and CDR2 is SQIVND (reference sequence). Trimming removed 7 bases from V and 4 bases from J, with 14 bases in between. The CDR3 runs to 14 residues. CDR3 coding DNA: TGTGCCAGTACCATCGGGCCGCTAAATCAGCCCCAGCATTTT. Protein sequence: CASTIGPLNQPQHF.

This clonotype was observed a handful of times. The chain couples TRBV12-3 or TRBV12-4 to TRBJ2-2, with 7 nucleotides matching TRBD1. This CDR3 has 15 residues. V was clipped by 2 bases and J by 3 bases; unmatched bases: 3. The CDR3: CASSLPTGYTGELFF. In DNA, the CDR3 is TGTGCCAGCAGTTTACCGACAGGGTACACCGGGGAGCTGTTTTTT.

The table lists this clonotype with a few counts. The chain couples TRBV9 to TRBJ1-1; D not resolved. The CDR3 is made up of 16 amino acids. Per germline, CDR1 SGDLS and CDR2 YYNGEE. The V gene lost 3 bases and the J gene lost 1 base, with 16 bases spanning the gap. CDR3 nucleotide sequence: TGTGCCAGCAGCGGAAGCCTGGACGGAGCGAACACTGAAGCTTTCTTT. This sequence encodes CASSGSLDGANTEAFF.

This clonotype was observed a handful of times. The J gene is TRBJ2-2, the V gene TRBV9; 7 bases are shared with TRBD1. The V and J ends lost 0 bases and 0 bases, in that order; junction bases with no gene match: 5. The CDR3 sequence is 17 residues long. Germline CDR1 SGDLS, CDR2 YYNGEE. CDR3 bases: TGTGCCAGCAGCGTAGGTCGGGACAGTCCGAACACCGGGGAGCTGTTTTTT. Translated, it gives CASSVGRDSPNTGELFF.

This clonotype was picked up many times. The chain has TRBV29-1 and TRBJ1-1; D gene unclear. The V end lost 1 base, the J end lost 2 bases, and 8 bases lay between the germline ends. The germline CDR1 and CDR2 sequences are SQVTM and ANQGSEA. The CDR3 has 13 amino acids. The CDR3 here is CSVEGRLNTEAFF. DNA for the CDR3: TGCAGCGTTGAAGGCAGACTTAACACTGAAGCTTTCTTT. The full variable domain, its missing parts supplied by reference TRBV29-1 and TRBJ1-1, is SAVISQKPSRDICQRGTSLTIQCQVDSQVTMMFWYRQQPGQSLTLIATANQGSEATYESGFVIDKFPISRPNLTFSTLTVSNMSPEDSSIYLCSVEGRLNTEAFFGQGTRLTVV.

V gene TRBV7-6 combines with J gene TRBJ2-1; 7 bases are a match to TRBD1. V lost 0 bases, J lost 4 bases, and 3 bases stayed unmatched. There are 15 residues in the CDR3. The germline CDR1 and CDR2 sequences are SGHVS and FNYEAQ. The CDR3 DNA reads as TGTGCCAGCAGCTTAGCCGGGACAGTTTACAATGAGCAGTTCTTC. This codes for CASSLAGTVYNEQFF. The whole variable domain, remainder taken from reference TRBV7-6 and TRBJ2-1, is GAGVSQSPRYKVTKRGQDVALRCDPISGHVSLYWYRQALGQGPEFLTYFNYEAQQDKSGLPNDRFSAERPEGSISTLTIQRTEQRDSAMYRCASSLAGTVYNEQFFGPGTRLTVL.

This chain uses TRBV7-2 with TRBJ2-1; tentatively, D is TRBD1 (6 bases). The V end lost 1 base, the J end lost 6 bases, and 16 bases lay between the germline ends. The CDR3 is 16 residues long. Looked up from germline, CDR1 is SGHTA and CDR2 is FQGNSA. CDR3 amino acids: CASSLVVGTGINEQFF. The CDR3, as DNA: TGTGCCAGCAGCTTAGTAGTCGGCACAGGGATCAATGAGCAGTTCTTC.

This clonotype has a handful of counts. The genes are TRBV4-3 and TRBJ2-7, with 9 bases fitting TRBD2. The CDR3 consists of 18 residues. Germline V gives CDR1 LGHNA, CDR2 YSLEER. With 4 bases clipped from V and 6 bases from J, the junction kept 19 bases outside the gene matches. CDR3 in amino acids: CASSPEGASGIIDSEQYF. The CDR3 DNA follows: TGCGCCAGCAGCCCCGAAGGGGCTAGCGGGATTATCGACTCCGAGCAGTACTTC.

This sequence joins TRBV20-1 and TRBJ2-7; D is uncertain. The V end lost 6 bases, the J end lost 0 bases, and 18 bases lay between the germline ends. The CDR3 totals 15 residues. Per germline, CDR1 DFQATT and CDR2 SNEGSKA (reference sequence). Here the CDR3 DNA reads TGCAGTGCCCCAGACCCGGTCTCTTCCTCCTACGAGCAGTACTTC. Protein sequence: CSAPDPVSSSYEQYF.

The chain uses TRBV5-1 and TRBJ2-7; 10 bases map to TRBD2. V lost 4 bases and J lost 0; bases outside the gene matches: 4. The V gene's germline CDR1 is SGHRS and CDR2 YFSETQ. This CDR3 spans 15 amino acids. The CDR3 here is CASSSSGGPSYEQYF. CDR3 bases: TGCGCCAGCAGCAGTAGCGGGGGGCCCTCCTACGAGCAGTACTTC.

This clonotype was detected only a few times. The CDR3 sequence is CASTPAGYNEQFF. CDR3 nucleotides: TGTGCCAGCACCCCGGCGGGTTACAATGAGCAGTTCTTC. The chain combines TRBV7-8 with TRBJ2-1, with a possible D match to TRBD2 (5 bases). With 7 bases removed from V and 4 bases from J, the gap between germline ends came to 11 bases. The CDR3 contains 13 residues. Germline CDR1 is SGHVS and CDR2 is FQNEAQ.